This TCR beta chain was captured in a study of T cells in Graves' hyperthyroidism and ophthalmopathy. From RNA transcripts, TCR beta CDR3 regions were amplified. First-round RT-PCR targeting the TCR CDR3 was performed with the HTBI primer set. TCRdb re-analysed the multiplex PCR reads in MiXCR, keeping a single row per CDR3 protein. This sample has around 350,000 distinct CDR3 sequences; about 25% occur once, and the top ten carry 73%. Per the germline V gene, CDR1 is LNHDA and CDR2 is SQIVND (reference sequence). This CDR3 is 13 amino acids long. V gave up 5 bases and J gave up 7 bases, with 11 bases separating them.

This clonotype was sampled from a man between 50 and 59 years old with Graves' hyperthyroidism. The V gene is TRBV19, the J gene TRBJ2-2; D is unresolved. Sequenced: blood. The CDR3 is CASSSEVGGELFF. The CDR3 nucleotides are TGTGCCAGTAGTTCAGAGGTCGGCGGGGAGCTGTTTTTT. Full variable domain (missing parts from reference TRBV19 and TRBJ2-2): DGGITQSPKYLFRKEGQNVTLSCEQNLNHDAMYWYRQDPGQGLRLIYYSQIVNDFQKGDIAEGYSVSREKKESFPLTVTSAQKNPTAFYLCASSSEVGGELFFGEGSRLTVL.